This record looks at one T cell receptor (beta chain) sequence and its context. As yet, its antigen is unknown. The data belong to a study of CXCR3-negative and CXCR3-positive naive CD8 T cells. Study-level background: Each library gave roughly 1.4 +/- 0.3 million of approximately 130 million TRB reads. Findings and limits, study-wide: The study found comparably high diversity in both naive subsets and much lower diversity in memory CD8+ cells. In CXCR3-positive naive cells, the TRB CDR3s were more hydrophobic than in CXCR3-negative naive cells.

Researchers sorted some 300,000 cells of each CD8+ T cell subset in triplicate. Phenotypically, naive CD8+ T cells corresponded to CD45RO-CCR7+CD27+CD95-. Germline-derived CDR1 and CDR2 are DFQATT and SNEGSKA (reference sequence). The length of the CDR3 is 14 residues. Libraries were UMI-labeled 5' RACE TRB cDNA. TCRdb reanalyzed the 5' RACE reads, giving one entry per CDR3 protein sequence and no DNA. This sample's table has roughly 55,000 distinct CDR3 sequences. The sequence was obtained from a human donor in good health. Some clones in this sample may be carry-over from other donors' samples. The sequenced material came from naive CXCR3+ CD8+ T cells from blood. Described subset: CD45RO-CCR7+CD27+CD95- naive CD8+ T cells expressing CXCR3 (TNR3+). This chain connects TRBV20-1 to TRBJ2-7; with no DNA, the TCRdb D assignment of TRBD1 cannot be verified. CDR3 region: CSARDFRGTYEQYF.